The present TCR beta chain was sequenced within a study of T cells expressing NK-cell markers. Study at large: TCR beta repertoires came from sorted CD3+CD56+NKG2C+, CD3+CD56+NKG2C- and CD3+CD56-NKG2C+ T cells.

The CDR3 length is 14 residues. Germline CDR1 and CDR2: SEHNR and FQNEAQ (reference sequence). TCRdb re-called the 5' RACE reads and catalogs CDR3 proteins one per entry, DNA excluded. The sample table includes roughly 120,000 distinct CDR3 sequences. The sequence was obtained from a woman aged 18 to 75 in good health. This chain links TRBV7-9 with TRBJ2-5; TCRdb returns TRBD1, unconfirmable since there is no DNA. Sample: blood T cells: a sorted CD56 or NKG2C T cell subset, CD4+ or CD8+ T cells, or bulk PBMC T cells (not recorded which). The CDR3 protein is CASSQPGQPETQYF.